The next 7 T cell receptor beta chains were all read from a single sample in a study of T-cell reconstitution after alpha-beta-depleted transplantation in children. Unique molecular identifiers were incorporated into the prepared TCRbeta library. TCRdb re-derived calls from the PCR reads in MiXCR, one entry per CDR3 protein. Of about 640,000 distinct CDR3 sequences listed, roughly 15% are singletons. The sample was PBMCs from the stem cell graft donor, taken from the stem cell graft. Every receptor here comes from a human donor who donated a stem cell graft to a child with acute myeloid leukemia.

Notes on this clonotype: A much larger clone lies one base from this, so it may be a read error. The chain combines TRBV29-1 with TRBJ2-5, with 7 nucleotides matching TRBD1. The J segment lost 2 bases and the V segment lost 4 bases, leaving 7 bases of the junction unmatched. CDR3 length equals 14 residues. Germline CDR1 is SQVTM and CDR2 is ANQGSEA. The CDR3 DNA sequence: TGCAGCGTTGGACCGACAGGGAGTCAAGAGACCCAGTACTTC. Residues: CSVGPTGSQETQYF.

This clonotype was picked up a small number of times. V is TRBV20-1 and J is TRBJ2-6; 8 bases line up with TRBD2. The CDR3 has 17 amino acids. CDR1 is DFQATT and CDR2 is SNEGSKA in the germline V gene (reference sequence). J was trimmed by 0 bases and V by 0 bases; bases with no gene match: 4. Written as DNA, the CDR3 is TGCAGTGCTAGAGACGGGGGGGTTCCCTCTGGGGCCAACGTCCTGACTTTC. Translating it yields CSARDGGVPSGANVLTF.

This clonotype was detected only a few times. The rearrangement joins TRBV5-1 to TRBJ2-1; 10 bases agree with TRBD2. The CDR3 consists of 16 residues. V dropped 3 bases and J dropped 0; count of bases not matched to a gene: 3. Germline V lookup: CDR1 SGHRS, CDR2 YFSETQ. The CDR3 sequence is CASSWSSGGSYNEQFF. DNA of the CDR3: TGCGCCAGCAGCTGGTCTAGCGGGGGCTCCTACAATGAGCAGTTCTTC. The full variable domain, its missing parts supplied by reference TRBV5-1 and TRBJ2-1, is KAGVTQTPRYLIKTRGQQVTLSCSPISGHRSVSWYQQTPGQGLQFLFEYFSETQRNKGNFPGRFSGRQFSNSRSEMNVSTLELGDSALYLCASSWSSGGSYNEQFFGPGTRLTVL.

This clonotype has only a few counts. The chain has TRBV20-1 and TRBJ2-2; TRBD2 matches 7 bases. Germline loops: CDR1 DFQATT, CDR2 SNEGSKA (reference sequence). Trimming took 3 bases from V and 0 from J; bases not matched to a gene: 7. This CDR3 spans 16 amino acids. The CDR3 spells CSARAPGRANTGELFF. CDR3 sequence (DNA): TGCAGTGCTAGGGCCCCGGGGAGGGCGAACACCGGGGAGCTGTTTTTT.

This clonotype was seen at least ten times. The V and J genes are TRBV20-1 and TRBJ1-2; D not resolved. Germline CDR1 and CDR2: DFQATT and SNEGSKA (reference sequence). The ends were cut back, 4 bases at V and 6 bases at J, with 6 bases in the middle. The CDR3 runs 10 residues. The CDR3: CSATRNGYTF. Written as DNA, the CDR3 is TGCAGTGCTACCCGGAATGGCTACACCTTC.

This clonotype showed up just a few times. V usage is TRBV7-2 and J usage is TRBJ1-3; tentative D call: TRBD1 (5 bases). The CDR3 loop spans 14 amino acids. Germline values: CDR1 SGHTA, CDR2 FQGNSA. Trimming shortened V by 5 bases and J by 1 base, and 9 bases separated the two germline ends. The CDR3 DNA is TGTGCCAGCAGCACGACAGCTTCTGGAAACACCATATATTTT. The encoded protein is CASSTTASGNTIYF.

This clonotype was counted ten times or more. In nucleotides, the CDR3 is TGCAGCGCGACGAGGTTGGGGGAACGGCAGTTCTTC. Translated: CSATRLGERQFF. The chain employs TRBV29-1 and TRBJ2-1; D tentatively reads TRBD1 or TRBD2 (5 bases each). Trimming cost V 7 bases and J 12 bases, with 19 bases left between them. This CDR3 contains 12 residues. The germline gives CDR1 SQVTM, CDR2 ANQGSEA.